This T cell receptor (beta chain) comes out of a study of CD8 T cells in Susac syndrome. This CDR3 has 18 residues. Peripheral blood CD8+ and CD4+ T cells were profiled by TCR beta sequencing. Controls were age- and sex-matched healthy donors. The authors negatively isolated CD8+ and CD4+ T cells and FACS-enriched TEMRA cells. Roughly 0.45 to 1 ug RNA was reverse transcribed with random hexamers. immunoSEQ multiplex PCR amplified TCR beta CDR3 across 54 Vbeta, 13 Jbeta. TCRdb reprocessed the immunoSEQ multiplex PCR reads with MiXCR, giving one entry per CDR3 protein. The table lists approximately 190,000 distinct CDR3 sequences, approximately 93% of them singletons.

The rearrangement uses TRBV12-2 and TRBJ2-3; TRBD1, the table's D call, was not compared with the DNA. TRBV12-2 is shown as a pseudogene. The clonotype was recovered from a human donor in good health. Sample: CD4+ T cells from PBMCs. The CDR3 loop reads CASRSPYGPIKLSDTQYF. In DNA, the CDR3 is TGTGCAAGTCGCTCGCCCTACGGACCCATCAAATTATCAGATACGCAGTATTTT.